The 25 T cell receptor beta chains below were found in one sample sequenced in a study of response to subunit inactivated influenza vaccine. In TCRdb, the RT-PCR reads were re-called with MiXCR into one record per CDR3 protein. The repertoire holds just under 550,000 distinct CDR3 sequences, under 25% seen once, with approximately 3% in the top ten. These data also formed part of another study, on T cells expressing NK-cell markers. Per that paper: TCR beta cDNA was made by 5'RACE template switching with UMIs.

The material was CD4+ T cells sorted from PBMCs, obtained 11 to 12 days after vaccination. The receptors were gathered from a man aged 50-60 years who received an inactivated influenza vaccine.

V gene TRBV4-3 combines with J gene TRBJ1-4; D is uncertain. The V gene's germline CDR1 is LGHNA and CDR2 YSLEER. V shed 0 bases and J shed 11 bases, with 16 bases lying between them. The CDR3 covers 15 residues. CDR3 DNA: TGCGCCAGCAGCCAAGATAGGGCCCCGGTTGAGAAACTGTTTTTT. Translation gives CASSQDRAPVEKLFF.

In this sample, this clonotype turned up a few times. V and J are TRBV10-2 and TRBJ2-5, with TRBD2 matching 7 bases. This CDR3 is built from 13 residues. Germline CDR1 reads WSHSY; CDR2 reads SAAADI. V lost 7 bases to trimming and J lost 2 bases; unmatched junction nucleotides: 4. The CDR3 coding sequence is TGCGCCAGCAAATGGGGGGGACAAGAGACCCAGTACTTC. This sequence encodes CASKWGGQETQYF.

The chain is built from TRBV20-1 and TRBJ2-3; D possibly corresponds to TRBD2 (5 bases). Germline V CDR1 and CDR2: DFQATT, SNEGSKA (reference sequence). Trimming shortened V by 1 base and J by 4 bases, and 12 bases separated the two germline ends. This CDR3 region has 14 residues. The CDR3 reads CSARVGSGADTQYF. DNA for the CDR3: TGCAGTGCTAGAGTTGGCAGCGGCGCAGATACGCAGTATTTT.

This chain uses TRBV30 with TRBJ2-5; the D gene is possibly TRBD1 (8 bases). V gave up 4 bases and J gave up 4 bases, with 19 bases separating them. The CDR3 runs 15 residues. Germline CDR1 reads GTSNPN; CDR2 reads SVGIG (reference sequence). The CDR3 loop reads CAWTIPQGGGETQYF. CDR3 bases: TGTGCCTGGACCATTCCACAGGGGGGGGGAGAGACCCAGTACTTC.

As for this clonotype: A read error may account for a junction end that differs from germline. The V and J genes are TRBV20-1 and TRBJ2-1; possibly TRBD2 for D (6 bases). Germline CDR1 DFQATT, CDR2 SNEGSKA (reference sequence). CDR3 size: 15 residues. In DNA, the CDR3 is TGTAGTGCTAGAACGCCGGGACTTTCCTACAATGAGCAGTTCTTC. Encoded protein: CSARTPGLSYNEQFF.

This clonotype was counted a few times. The V call is TRBV7-9, the J call TRBJ2-1, with 7 nucleotides matching TRBD2. The V segment lost 4 bases and the J segment 4 bases; nucleotides outside the gene matches: 13. The germline CDR1 and CDR2 sequences are SEHNR and FQNEAQ (reference sequence). The CDR3 spans 17 residues. The CDR3 here is CASSYLGGTSTYNEQFF. As DNA, the CDR3 is TGTGCCAGCAGCTATTTGGGGGGGACGAGCACATACAATGAGCAGTTCTTC.

The rearrangement uses TRBV20-1 and TRBJ1-6, with D unresolved. V lost 0 bases and J lost 8, with 11 bases in between. CDR1 is DFQATT, CDR2 SNEGSKA, per germline (reference sequence). This CDR3 contains 14 residues. The CDR3 bases are TGCAGTGCTAGAGAAGACCGTTGGGATTCACCCCTCCACTTT. This gives the protein CSAREDRWDSPLHF.

The rearrangement joins TRBV6-1 to TRBJ2-4; D perhaps matches TRBD1 (5 bases). This CDR3 contains 18 residues. The V end lost 0 bases, the J end lost 7 bases, and 22 bases lay between the germline ends. Looked up from germline, CDR1 is MNHNS and CDR2 is SASEGT. The DNA for the CDR3 is TGTGCCAGCAGTGAAGCTACAGCCCGACAGCAAAAAAGGAACATTCAGTACTTC. This encodes CASSEATARQQKRNIQYF.

The chain links TRBV24-1 to TRBJ2-6; D possibly corresponds to TRBD2 (7 bases). Per germline, CDR1 KGHDR and CDR2 SFDVKD. Trimming took 10 bases from V and 1 from J, leaving 19 bases between them. The CDR3 has 17 amino acids. The CDR3 is CATGGASRLSGANVLTF. Written as DNA, the CDR3 is TGTGCCACGGGGGGGGCCAGCCGCCTATCTGGGGCCAACGTCCTGACTTTC.

This clonotype turned up a few times. V is TRBV7-3 and J is TRBJ2-1; D unclear. Germline lookup yields CDR1 SGHTA and CDR2 FQGTGA. This CDR3 is built from 16 residues. The germline V and J ends were trimmed by 1 base and 0 bases, with 10 bases remaining between them. CDR3 region: CASSLRGSFSYNEQFF. CDR3 nucleotides: TGTGCCAGCAGCTTAAGAGGCTCTTTCTCCTACAATGAGCAGTTCTTC. The variable domain in full, with the rest retrieved from reference TRBV7-3 and TRBJ2-1, is GAGVSQTPSNKVTEKGKYVELRCDPISGHTALYWYRQSLGQGPEFLIYFQGTGAADDSGLPNDRFFAVRPEGSVSTLKIQRTERGDSAVYLCASSLRGSFSYNEQFFGPGTRLTVL.

The chain has TRBV20-1 and TRBJ2-7; no firm D call. The CDR3 covers 13 residues. CDR1 is DFQATT, CDR2 SNEGSKA, per germline (reference sequence). The V end was cut by 2 bases, the J end by 2 bases, with 10 bases between. This CDR3 reads CSARKGQPYEQYF. The CDR3 DNA reads TGCAGTGCTAGAAAGGGTCAGCCCTACGAGCAGTACTTC.

This sequence joins TRBV2 and TRBJ2-5; 10 positions agree with TRBD2. The CDR3 sequence is 14 residues long. Germline V gene data show CDR1 as SNHLY and CDR2 as FYNNEI. The trim removed 7 bases at V and 9 bases at J, leaving 11 bases unmatched. The CDR3 region is CASTSGGQHLAQYF. CDR3 DNA sequence: TGTGCCAGCACTAGCGGGGGCCAACACTTGGCCCAGTACTTC.

Only one count was recorded for this clonotype. The rearrangement links TRBV7-9 to TRBJ2-7, with D uncertain. CDR1 and CDR2 from the germline V gene are SEHNR and FQNEAQ (reference sequence). The CDR3 sequence is 11 residues long. Trimming shortened V by 5 bases and J by 12 bases, and 14 bases separated the two germline ends. As DNA, the CDR3 is TGTGCCAGCAGCGCCTATCCAGAACCGTACTTC. Translation: CASSAYPEPYF.

This clonotype showed up many times. This rearrangement joins TRBV6-1 to TRBJ1-6; the D is unclear. CDR1 MNHNS and CDR2 SASEGT come from the germline V gene. V was cut by 7 bases and J by 9 bases, with 16 bases left in between. The CDR3 totals 14 residues. CDR3 region: CASKVGFGRSPLHF. Here the CDR3 DNA reads TGTGCCAGCAAAGTTGGGTTCGGGCGTTCACCCCTCCACTTT.

This clonotype was counted ten times or more. The chain couples TRBV10-3 to TRBJ2-7; TRBD1 agrees at 10 bases. The CDR3 is 14 residues long. After removal of 6 bases from V and 6 bases from J, the junction contained 8 bases not matched to a gene. CDR1 is ENHRY and CDR2 is SYGVKD in the germline V gene. CDR3 DNA sequence: TGTGCCATCAGACCCGGGACAGGGGCTCCCGAGCAGTACTTC. This translates into CAIRPGTGAPEQYF.

A few counts support this clonotype. The V and J genes are TRBV20-1 and TRBJ1-6; D remains unclear. Germline lookup yields CDR1 DFQATT and CDR2 SNEGSKA (reference sequence). V lost 1 base to trimming and J lost 9 bases, with 13 bases between them. The CDR3 loop spans 14 amino acids. CDR3 protein: CSARAAWVGSPLHF. The CDR3, as DNA: TGCAGTGCTAGAGCTGCTTGGGTTGGTTCACCCCTCCACTTT.

A few counts support this clonotype. This chain uses TRBV11-2 with TRBJ1-4, with D maybe TRBD1 (6 bases). This CDR3 is 19 amino acids long. The V end lost 4 bases, the J end lost 0 bases, and 21 bases lay between the germline ends. Germline V gene lookup returns CDR1 SGHAT and CDR2 FQNNGV. The CDR3 region is CASSSRWTERPATNEKLFF. CDR3 DNA: TGTGCCAGCAGCTCAAGGTGGACAGAGAGACCCGCAACTAATGAAAAACTGTTTTTT.

The chain uses TRBV2 and TRBJ1-5; 10 bases map to TRBD1. V dropped 4 bases and J dropped 6; count of bases not matched to a gene: 6. Looked up from germline, CDR1 is SNHLY and CDR2 is FYNNEI. The CDR3 totals 15 residues. In DNA, the CDR3 is TGTGCCAGCAGTGGCCGACAGGGGGCGATTCAGCCCCAGCATTTT. Protein sequence: CASSGRQGAIQPQHF.

This sequence joins TRBV28 and TRBJ1-4, with TRBD1 matching over 7 bases. The length of the CDR3 is 15 residues. The J segment lost 1 base and the V segment lost 6 bases, leaving 5 bases of the junction unmatched. CDR1 is MDHEN and CDR2 is SYDVKM in the germline V gene. CDR3: CASSKQGLTNEKLFF. The CDR3 nucleotides read TGTGCCAGCAGCAAACAGGGGTTAACTAATGAAAAACTGTTTTTT.

V usage is TRBV14 and J usage is TRBJ2-7; TRBD1 matches at 8 bases. Unmatched junction bases numbered 8, after V lost 4 bases and J lost 3 bases. CDR3 length: 15 amino acids. The germline V gene has CDR1 SGHDN and CDR2 FVKESK. The chain's CDR3 is CASSPRDRSNYEQYF. For the CDR3, the DNA is TGTGCCAGCAGCCCCCGGGACAGGTCAAACTACGAGCAGTACTTC.

The J gene is TRBJ2-1, the V gene TRBV2, with 9 bases fitting TRBD1. The CDR3 extends over 15 amino acids. Germline trimming cut 6 bases from V and 4 bases from J; bases unmatched to any gene: 7. Germline V gives CDR1 SNHLY, CDR2 FYNNEI. The CDR3 nucleotides are TGTGCCAGCAGAGTACAGGGGGCGGGTTACAATGAGCAGTTCTTC. It codes for CASRVQGAGYNEQFF.

The rearrangement joins TRBV5-1 to TRBJ2-5, with 8 positions matching TRBD1. The CDR3 is made up of 13 amino acids. In germline, CDR1 is SGHRS, CDR2 YFSETQ. With 4 bases clipped from V and 7 bases from J, the junction kept 6 bases outside the gene matches. This chain's CDR3 is CASSTGQGATQYF. The CDR3 coding sequence is TGCGCCAGCAGCACCGGACAGGGAGCGACCCAGTACTTC. Together with reference TRBV5-1 and TRBJ2-5, the CDR3 gives the full variable domain: KAGVTQTPRYLIKTRGQQVTLSCSPISGHRSVSWYQQTPGQGLQFLFEYFSETQRNKGNFPGRFSGRQFSNSRSEMNVSTLELGDSALYLCASSTGQGATQYFGPGTRLLVL.

A few counts support this clonotype. The chain uses TRBV20-1 and TRBJ2-2; 8 bases fit TRBD2. This CDR3 comprises 14 residues. The V gene's germline CDR1 is DFQATT and CDR2 SNEGSKA (reference sequence). Trimming removed 6 bases from V and 4 bases from J; junction bases left unmatched: 7. CDR3 bases: TGCAGTGCAAGGGGCAGCGGGAGCACCGGGGAGCTGTTTTTT. It yields the protein CSARGSGSTGELFF.

This chain connects TRBV20-1 to TRBJ1-4; tentative D call: TRBD1 (6 bases). CDR1 DFQATT and CDR2 SNEGSKA come from the germline V gene (reference sequence). With 5 bases removed from V and 4 bases from J, the gap between germline ends came to 11 bases. The CDR3 is made up of 13 amino acids. As DNA, the CDR3 is TGCAGTGCTGGTCGGACAGTTAATGAAAAACTGTTTTTT. Amino acid sequence: CSAGRTVNEKLFF.

This clonotype was observed a few times. V is TRBV24-1 and J is TRBJ2-1; TRBD1 matches at 12 bases. In germline, CDR1 is KGHDR, CDR2 SFDVKD. This CDR3 contains 20 residues. Trimming at V came to 10 bases and at J to 0 bases, leaving 18 bases not matched to a gene. The CDR3 protein is CATGGVPGQGAPRSYNEQFF. Written as DNA, the CDR3 is TGTGCCACGGGGGGGGTCCCGGGACAGGGGGCCCCTCGCTCCTACAATGAGCAGTTCTTC.